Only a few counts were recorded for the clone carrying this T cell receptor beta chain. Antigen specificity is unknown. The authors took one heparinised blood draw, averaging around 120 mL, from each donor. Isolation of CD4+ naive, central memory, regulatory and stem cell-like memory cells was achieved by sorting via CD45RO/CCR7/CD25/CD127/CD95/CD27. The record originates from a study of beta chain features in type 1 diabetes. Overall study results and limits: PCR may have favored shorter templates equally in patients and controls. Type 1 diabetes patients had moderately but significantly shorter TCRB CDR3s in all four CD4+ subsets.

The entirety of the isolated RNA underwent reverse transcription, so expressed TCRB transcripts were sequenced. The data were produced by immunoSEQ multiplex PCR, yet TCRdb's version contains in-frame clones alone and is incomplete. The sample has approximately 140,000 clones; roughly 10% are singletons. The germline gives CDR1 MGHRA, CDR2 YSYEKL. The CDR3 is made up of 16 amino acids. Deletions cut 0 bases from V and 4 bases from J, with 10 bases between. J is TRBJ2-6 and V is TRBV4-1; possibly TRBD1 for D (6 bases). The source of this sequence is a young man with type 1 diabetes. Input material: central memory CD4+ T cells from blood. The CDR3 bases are TGCGCCAGCAGCCAAGAGGCCGGGACAGGGGCCAACGTCCTGACTTTC. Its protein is CASSQEAGTGANVLTF.